This T cell receptor beta chain comes out of a study of cytomegalovirus exposure and HLA in healthy donors. General observations from the study: In a later analysis, donors in an Asian-associated ancestry cluster reportedly had fewer N-insertions in productive TCRs than the cohort mean. DRB1 showed the most TCR associations and HLA-C the fewest in a later analysis, as rates varied by HLA locus.

Likely unrecorded immune exposures existed in these nominally healthy donors. Regarding this clone: The antigen remains undetermined.

This CDR3 comprises 16 residues. Trimming cost V 3 bases and J 6 bases; bases outside gene matches: 7. Germline assignment: CDR1 KGHSH and CDR2 LQKENI. PCR employed 60 Vbeta and 13 Jbeta primers. Profiled with immunoSEQ multiplex PCR; TCRdb holds only in-frame clones, not every one. The data show 210,000 or so clones, 77% seen once. Sample: PBMCs. The chain uses TRBV18 and TRBJ1-6, with 8 bases identical to TRBD1. This receptor was taken from a woman aged 55-75 years in good health and CMV-seropositive. CDR3 protein: CASSPDRQGLNSPLHF. For the CDR3, the DNA is TGTGCCAGCTCACCTGATAGACAGGGGCTTAATTCACCCCTCCACTTT. Based on the CDR3 plus reference TRBV18 and TRBJ1-6, the full variable domain is NAGVMQNPRHLVRRRGQEARLRCSPMKGHSHVYWYRQLPEEGLKFMVYLQKENIIDESGMPKERFSAEFPKEGPSILRIQQVVRGDSAAYFCASSPDRQGLNSPLHFGNGTRLTVT.